Shown below are 29 T cell receptor beta chains from a single sample sequenced in a study of regulatory T cells in long-lasting Graves disease. Investigators prepared the TCR beta libraries by applying iRepertoire HTBI primers and Arm-PCR of CDR3 regions. TCRdb recomputed calls from the multiplex PCR reads with MiXCR, one row per CDR3 protein. In the table there are about 500,000 distinct CDR3 sequences, more than 10% of which are singletons. Specified time point: newly diagnosed GD, antithyroid drugs for less than 3 months. There was RNA extracted from PBMCs, and the TCR library was made from it. These same records also appear under a second study, on T cells in Graves' hyperthyroidism and ophthalmopathy.

Sequenced material: peripheral blood mononuclear cells (PBMCs), taken at new diagnosis, from a patient treated with antithyroid drugs. These receptors all stem from a young woman with Graves disease.

This clonotype has ten or more counts. V gene TRBV2 combines with J gene TRBJ1-6; TRBD1 agrees at 7 bases. CDR1 is SNHLY, CDR2 FYNNEI, per germline. The junction had 3 bases not matched to a gene; V was cut back by 4 bases and J by 6 bases. The CDR3 covers 14 residues. The CDR3 region has the DNA TGTGCCAGCAGTGGACAGGGAGCTAATTCACCCCTCCACTTT. Its protein is CASSGQGANSPLHF.

In the case of this clonotype: With a much larger clone just one base away, this may be a read error. The rearrangement joins TRBV20-1 to TRBJ1-5; the D gene is possibly TRBD1 (6 bases). Germline V gene lookup returns CDR1 DFQATT and CDR2 SNEGSKA (reference sequence). The CDR3 contains 13 residues. The CDR3 bases are TGCAGTGCTTCGGACAGCCGCAATCATCCCCAGCATTTT. Translated: CSASDSRNHPQHF.

This clonotype was observed a handful of times. The rearrangement links TRBV7-9 to TRBJ2-7; weak D call: TRBD1 (6 bases). V lost 5 bases and J 7 bases, leaving 15 bases between the germline ends. The germline CDR1 and CDR2 sequences are SEHNR and FQNEAQ (reference sequence). This CDR3 is 13 amino acids long. The CDR3, as DNA: TGTGCCAGCAGCCTCTCGTCTACAGGGGAGCAGTACTTC. It translates to CASSLSSTGEQYF. Filled out from reference TRBV7-9 and TRBJ2-7, the complete variable domain reads DTGVSQNPRHKITKRGQNVTFRCDPISEHNRLYWYRQTLGQGPEFLTYFQNEAQLEKSRLLSDRFSAERPKGSFSTLEIQRTEQGDSAMYLCASSLSSTGEQYFGPGTRLTVT.

This clonotype was seen more than once but under ten times. The genes are TRBV29-1 and TRBJ1-1; D is uncertain. The germline gives CDR1 SQVTM, CDR2 ANQGSEA. This CDR3 is 13 amino acids long. The germline V and J ends were trimmed by 7 bases and 3 bases, with 15 bases remaining between them. DNA of the CDR3: TGCAGCGCCGGCGAACCCATGTACACTGAAGCTTTCTTT. Amino acid sequence: CSAGEPMYTEAFF.

Remarks on this clonotype: A far bigger clonotype differs at one base, so this is likely a read error. V and J are TRBV6-2 or TRBV6-3 and TRBJ1-2; D call uncertain. This CDR3 has 16 amino acids. Germline CDR1 and CDR2: MNHEY and SVGEGT. The DNA of the CDR3 is TGTGCCAGCAGTGAAGGCTGGACGGAGTATAACTCTGGCTACACCTTC. Translating gives CASSEGWTEYNSGYTF.

This clonotype was detected many times. V usage is TRBV20-1 and J usage is TRBJ1-1; D gene uncertain. V was clipped by 2 bases and J by 2 bases, with 6 bases between them. The CDR3 is made up of 12 amino acids. In germline, CDR1 is DFQATT, CDR2 SNEGSKA (reference sequence). This CDR3 reads CSARYLNTEAFF. DNA for the CDR3: TGCAGTGCTAGATACTTAAACACTGAAGCTTTCTTT.

This clonotype was detected ten times or more. This CDR3 reads CASSDMDNSPLHF. CDR3 bases: TGCGCCAGCAGTGATATGGATAATTCACCCCTCCACTTT. The chain uses TRBV10-2 and TRBJ1-6, with D unresolved. Trimming shortened V by 3 bases and J by 5 bases, and 5 bases separated the two germline ends. In germline, CDR1 is WSHSY, CDR2 SAAADI. The CDR3 has 13 residues.

The sample holds many counts of this clonotype. This chain connects TRBV3-1 to TRBJ2-7, with TRBD2 matching 8 bases. This CDR3 has 17 amino acids. The germline gives CDR1 LGHDT, CDR2 YNNKEL (reference sequence). V lost 1 base to trimming and J lost 4 bases; unmatched junction nucleotides: 12. CDR3 DNA: TGTGCCAGCAGCCAAGTCGGAGGAAGCGGGAGATGGTACGAGCAGTACTTC. This encodes CASSQVGGSGRWYEQYF.

The chain uses TRBV2 and TRBJ2-7, with TRBD2 as a possible D gene (5 bases). The CDR3 loop spans 13 amino acids. Between the trimmed V and J ends, which lost 6 bases and 7 bases, there was a span of 16 bases. CDR1 is SNHLY and CDR2 is FYNNEI in the germline V gene. CDR3: CASRTVAPTEQYF. In DNA, the CDR3 is TGTGCCAGCAGGACGGTAGCGCCCACGGAGCAGTACTTC. Looking up the rest from reference TRBV2 and TRBJ2-7 gives the full variable domain: EPEVTQTPSHQVTQMGQEVILRCVPISNHLYFYWYRQILGQKVEFLVSFYNNEISEKSEIFDDQFSVERPDGSNFTLKIRSTKLEDSAMYFCASRTVAPTEQYFGPGTRLTVT.

The V gene is TRBV9, the J gene TRBJ2-5; D uncertain. Germline-derived CDR1 and CDR2 are SGDLS and YYNGEE. Trimming stripped 2 bases from V and 1 base from J, with 3 bases between. The CDR3 covers 12 residues. The CDR3 region has the DNA TGTGCCAGCAGCGTCGGCCAAGAGACCCAGTACTTC. Its translation: CASSVGQETQYF.

This chain joins TRBV28 and TRBJ1-4; tentative D call: TRBD1 (6 bases). The germline V and J ends were trimmed by 5 bases and 8 bases, with 9 bases remaining between them. Germline V gene lookup returns CDR1 MDHEN and CDR2 SYDVKM. This CDR3 spans 12 amino acids. The CDR3 loop is CASSRDREKLFF. Written as DNA, the CDR3 is TGTGCCAGCAGTCGAGACAGGGAAAAACTGTTTTTT.

Comments on this clonotype: This may come from a read error, since a much larger clone is one base off. The chain carries TRBV9 and TRBJ2-3, with 7 bases matching TRBD1. The CDR3 is made up of 15 amino acids. V was clipped by 4 bases and J by 3 bases; unmatched bases: 8. CDR1 SGDLS and CDR2 YYNGEE come from the germline V gene. CDR3 bases: TGTGCCAGCAGCCGGGGACAGATACTAACAGATACGCAGTATTTT. Translating gives CASSRGQILTDTQYF. Drawing the rest from reference TRBV9 and TRBJ2-3, the complete variable domain is DSGVTQTPKHLITATGQRVTLRCSPRSGDLSVYWYQQSLDQGLQFLIQYYNGEERAKGNILERFSAQQFPDLHSELNLSSLELGDSALYFCASSRGQILTDTQYFGPGTRLTVL.

The table lists this clonotype with many counts. The rearrangement links TRBV11-2 to TRBJ1-1, with D possibly TRBD1 on 5 matching bases. Germline V gene lookup returns CDR1 SGHAT and CDR2 FQNNGV. V lost 3 bases, J lost 8 bases, and 10 bases lay in between. The CDR3 has 12 amino acids. The CDR3 DNA follows: TGTGCCAGCAGCTTTGGGGGGAACGAAGCTTTCTTT. Translation: CASSFGGNEAFF.

This clonotype turned up a few times. The chain joins TRBV9 to TRBJ2-2; 7 nucleotides agree with TRBD2. Germline-derived CDR1 and CDR2 are SGDLS and YYNGEE. CDR3 length: 16 residues. Unmatched junction bases numbered 7, after V lost 2 bases and J lost 3 bases. CDR3 loop: CASSVLSGGYTGELFF. The CDR3 DNA is TGTGCCAGCAGCGTGCTCTCGGGAGGATACACCGGGGAGCTGTTTTTT.

This clonotype has a count of ten or more. The chain is built from TRBV11-3 and TRBJ2-1; 7 bases map to TRBD2. The trim removed 6 bases at V and 4 bases at J, leaving 6 bases unmatched. The CDR3 is made up of 14 amino acids. In germline, CDR1 is SGHNT, CDR2 YENEEA. The CDR3 region has the DNA TGTGCCAGCAGGCAAGCAGCGGGGTACAATGAGCAGTTCTTC. Translation gives CASRQAAGYNEQFF.

This clonotype was seen ten or more times. The V and J genes are TRBV2 and TRBJ1-5; 7 bases are shared with TRBD1. The CDR3 is made up of 14 amino acids. Germline V gives CDR1 SNHLY, CDR2 FYNNEI. V was clipped by 7 bases and J by 6 bases; unmatched bases: 9. CDR3 protein: CASTLQGLSQPQHF. The CDR3 coding sequence is TGTGCCAGCACCCTACAGGGGTTAAGTCAGCCCCAGCATTTT.

This clonotype was observed at least ten times. A much larger clone sits a single nucleotide away, making a read error possible. The CDR3 carries no conserved terminal phenylalanine or tryptophan, so it likely arises from a read error. The chain couples TRBV2 to TRBJ2-7; no definite D call. From germline, CDR1 is SNHLY and CDR2 FYNNEI. This CDR3 spans 13 amino acids. V lost 6 bases and J 0 bases, leaving 9 bases between the germline ends. CDR3 sequence (DNA): TGTGCCAGCAGAGAAAGATTCTCCTACGAGCAGTACCTC. It encodes CASRERFSYEQYL.

As to this clonotype: A read error is possible here, since a much larger clone lies one base away. The chain is built from TRBV20-1 and TRBJ2-1; D may be TRBD1 (6 bases). Germline loops: CDR1 DFQATT, CDR2 SNEGSKA (reference sequence). The CDR3 covers 12 residues. Deletions cut 5 bases from V and 10 bases from J, with 15 bases between. CDR3 coding DNA: TGCAGTGCTGTCGGACAGACCGACGAGCAGTTCTTC. It codes for CSAVGQTDEQFF.

This sequence joins TRBV25-1 and TRBJ2-7, with D maybe TRBD2 (5 bases). The CDR3 runs 16 residues. Trimming pared 7 bases from V and 0 bases from J, leaving 19 bases between. Germline V CDR1 and CDR2: MGHDK, SYGVNS. The CDR3 sequence: CASILRAGVSSYEQYF. Here the CDR3 DNA reads TGTGCCAGCATCCTGAGGGCCGGGGTAAGCTCCTACGAGCAGTACTTC.

At least ten counts were recorded for this clonotype. V is TRBV28 and J is TRBJ2-7, with 10 positions matching TRBD1. The CDR3 contains 14 residues. Trimming cost V 10 bases and J 2 bases; bases outside gene matches: 8. Germline CDR1 MDHEN, CDR2 SYDVKM. The CDR3 here is CATTIGQGAYEQYF. DNA for the CDR3: TGTGCCACCACGATTGGACAGGGGGCCTACGAGCAGTACTTC.

In the case of this clonotype: A much larger clone is a single base away; this may be a read error. The rearrangement links TRBV18 to TRBJ2-3; perhaps TRBD2 as D (5 bases). Germline values: CDR1 KGHSH, CDR2 LQKENI. The CDR3 sequence is 15 residues long. Trimming took off 1 base at V and 3 bases at J, with 11 bases between the two ends. In DNA form, the CDR3 reads TGTGCCAGCTCACCACAACTAGGGTTGACAGATACGCAGTATTTT. This translates into CASSPQLGLTDTQYF.

This clonotype has a count of ten or more. The chain's CDR3 is CASSEVAVYNEQFF. The CDR3 DNA is TGTGCCAGCAGTGAAGTTGCAGTTTACAATGAGCAGTTCTTC. The chain is built from TRBV2 and TRBJ2-1; unclear D gene. Germline values: CDR1 SNHLY, CDR2 FYNNEI. The V end was cut by 1 base, the J end by 4 bases, with 8 bases between. The CDR3 is 14 residues long.

This clonotype was found a few times. The rearrangement uses TRBV27 and TRBJ2-2, with D possibly TRBD2 on 5 matching bases. The CDR3 has 15 residues. Trimming took off 9 bases at V and 2 bases at J, with 16 bases between the two ends. Germline-derived CDR1 and CDR2 are MNHEY and SMNVEV (reference sequence). The CDR3 region has the DNA TGTGCCAGTAAGCGCATTGGGAGAAACACCGGGGAGCTGTTTTTT. This encodes CASKRIGRNTGELFF.

The table lists this clonotype with many counts. The chain links TRBV20-1 to TRBJ2-5; no definite D call. V lost 3 bases to trimming and J lost 4 bases, with 3 bases between them. This CDR3 contains 10 residues. Germline V gene sequence: CDR1 DFQATT, CDR2 SNEGSKA (reference sequence). CDR3 nucleotide sequence: TGCAGTGCTAGGAGAGAGACCCAGTACTTC. Translation: CSARRETQYF.

Ten or more counts support this clonotype. The chain recombines TRBV5-1 with TRBJ1-1, with D maybe TRBD1 (5 bases). CDR3 length: 15 residues. Trimming left V 1 base short and J 1 base short, with 11 bases between. Germline-derived CDR1 and CDR2 are SGHRS and YFSETQ. DNA for the CDR3: TGCGCCAGCAGCTTGCGGCCGCAGGGGAACACTGAAGCTTTCTTT. Translated: CASSLRPQGNTEAFF.

Many counts were recorded for this clonotype. V usage is TRBV6-1 and J usage is TRBJ2-1, with unresolved D. This CDR3 is built from 10 residues. CDR1 and CDR2 from the germline V gene are MNHNS and SASEGT. The V and J ends lost 8 bases and 7 bases respectively, with 6 bases between them. CDR3 DNA sequence: TGTGCCAGCGACCGGAATGAGCAGTTCTTC. Protein product: CASDRNEQFF.

This clonotype was found many times. The J gene is TRBJ1-5, the V gene TRBV5-1; D unclear. The CDR3 is made up of 15 amino acids. Trimming removed 0 bases at V and 5 bases at J, with 12 bases between. The germline CDR1 and CDR2 sequences are SGHRS and YFSETQ. CDR3 DNA sequence: TGCGCCAGCAGCTTGGGACCCGAGGCGTATCAGCCCCAGCATTTT. It codes for CASSLGPEAYQPQHF.

A remark on this clonotype: A much larger clone differs by one base, so this may be a read error. The gene calls are TRBV28 and TRBJ1-5; maybe TRBD1 (5 bases). This CDR3 is 17 amino acids long. Germline CDR1 and CDR2: MDHEN and SYDVKM. CDR3 sequence reads: CAGSLGSWGLSNQPQHF. The CDR3 DNA follows: TGTGCCGGCAGTTTAGGTAGTTGGGGCCTGAGCAATCAGCCCCAGCATTTT.

There are many counts of this clonotype. This chain connects TRBV6-1 to TRBJ1-5; D not resolved. V was pared by 5 bases and J by 3 bases, with 8 bases between. This CDR3 is 13 amino acids long. Germline values: CDR1 MNHNS, CDR2 SASEGT. The chain's CDR3 is CASSTRANQPQHF. CDR3 in DNA: TGTGCCAGCAGTACTAGGGCCAATCAGCCCCAGCATTTT.